The source of this T cell receptor beta chain is a study of shared clonotypes between healthy human individuals. Method: immunoSEQ multiplex PCR; TCRdb's copy keeps in-frame clones and lacks some. The sample yields 1.6 million or so clones, approximately 97% seen once. The authors divided CD4+ cells into CD45RA+ naive and CD45RA-negative memory subsets. Sequencing used naive CD4+ T cells sorted from blood. Specified subset: CD45RA+ positively selected. This clonotype originated in a man younger than 45 in good health.

For the CDR3, the DNA is TGTGCCAGCAGCCTAGGACGACGAGCCGAGCAGTTCTTC. This translates into CASSLGRRAEQFF. This sequence joins TRBV7-6 and TRBJ2-1; D gene uncertain. V dropped 5 bases and J dropped 10 bases, with 15 bases sitting between them. CDR1 and CDR2 from the germline V gene are SGHVS and FNYEAQ. The CDR3 consists of 13 residues.